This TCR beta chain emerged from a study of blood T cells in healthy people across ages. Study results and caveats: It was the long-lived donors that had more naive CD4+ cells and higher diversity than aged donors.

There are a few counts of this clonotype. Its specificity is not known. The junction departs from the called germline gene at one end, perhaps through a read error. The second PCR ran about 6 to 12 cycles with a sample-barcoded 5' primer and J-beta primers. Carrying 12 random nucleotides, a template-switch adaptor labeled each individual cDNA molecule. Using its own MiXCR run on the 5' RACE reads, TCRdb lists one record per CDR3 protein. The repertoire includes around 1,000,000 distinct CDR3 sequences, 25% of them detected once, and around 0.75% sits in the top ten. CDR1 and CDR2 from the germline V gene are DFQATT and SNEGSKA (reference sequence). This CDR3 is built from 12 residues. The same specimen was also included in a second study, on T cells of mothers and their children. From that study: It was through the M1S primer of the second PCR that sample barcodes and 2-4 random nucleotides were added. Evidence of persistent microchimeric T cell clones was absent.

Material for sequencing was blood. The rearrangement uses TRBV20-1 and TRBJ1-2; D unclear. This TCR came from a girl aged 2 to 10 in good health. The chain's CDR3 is CSARDGPYGHTF. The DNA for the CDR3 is TGCAGTGCTAGAGACGGACCCTATGGCCACACCTTC.